This TCR beta chain derives from a study of T cells in Graves' hyperthyroidism and ophthalmopathy. Germline V CDR1 and CDR2: SNHLY, FYNNEI. Trimming stripped 0 bases from V and 7 bases from J, with 6 bases between. The CDR3 is made up of 12 amino acids. TCR beta CDR3 regions were amplified from RNA. A set of HTBI primers served as the primers for a first-round RT-PCR of the TCR CDR3. TCRdb redid the calling of the multiplex PCR reads with MiXCR, one entry per CDR3 protein. The sample lists 560,000 or so distinct CDR3 sequences, 15% to 20% occurring once. Lactation, pregnancy, other autoimmune disease or uncontrolled infection excluded patients.

The chain couples TRBV2 to TRBJ1-2; D gene ambiguous. Sequenced sample: blood. The TCR sequence derives from a man aged 35 to 55 with Graves' ophthalmopathy. The DNA of the CDR3 is TGTGCCAGCAGTGAAGCGCTTGGTGGCTACACCTTC. Its protein is CASSEALGGYTF.